This T cell receptor beta chain derives from a study of T cells expressing NK-cell markers. Study outcomes and limitations: For several donors, the dominant NKG2C+ clonotypes made up about 1.0-7.5% of their CD8+ T cells.

The CDR3 is made up of 14 amino acids. The germline V gene encodes CDR1 SGHRS and CDR2 YFSETQ. As for this clonotype: As yet, its antigen is unknown.

Each CDR3 protein gets one entry in TCRdb, which reprocessed the 5' RACE reads and gives no DNA. There are approximately 440,000 distinct CDR3 sequences in the sample, with roughly 1.4% held by the top ten. The clonotype comes from a woman aged 45-65 years in good health. The V gene is TRBV5-1, the J gene TRBJ1-1; the TCRdb D gene call, TRBD1, has no DNA to confirm it. Input material: blood T cells: a sorted CD56 or NKG2C T cell subset, CD4+ or CD8+ T cells, or bulk PBMC T cells (not recorded which). This CDR3 is CASSFQGGPTEAFF.